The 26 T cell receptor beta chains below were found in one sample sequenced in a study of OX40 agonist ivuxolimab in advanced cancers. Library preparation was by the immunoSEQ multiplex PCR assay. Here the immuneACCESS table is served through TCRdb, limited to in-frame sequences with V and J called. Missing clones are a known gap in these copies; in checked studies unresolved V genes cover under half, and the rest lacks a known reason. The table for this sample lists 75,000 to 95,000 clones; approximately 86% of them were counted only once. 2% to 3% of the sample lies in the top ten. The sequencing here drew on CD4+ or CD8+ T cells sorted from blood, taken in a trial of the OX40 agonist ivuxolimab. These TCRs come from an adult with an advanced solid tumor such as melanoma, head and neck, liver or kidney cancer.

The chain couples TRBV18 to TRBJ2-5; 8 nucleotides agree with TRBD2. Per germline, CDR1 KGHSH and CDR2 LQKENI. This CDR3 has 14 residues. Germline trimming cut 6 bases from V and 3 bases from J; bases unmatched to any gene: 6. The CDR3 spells CASSRTSGEETQYF. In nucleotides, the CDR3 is TGTGCCAGCTCGCGAACTAGCGGAGAAGAGACCCAGTACTTC.

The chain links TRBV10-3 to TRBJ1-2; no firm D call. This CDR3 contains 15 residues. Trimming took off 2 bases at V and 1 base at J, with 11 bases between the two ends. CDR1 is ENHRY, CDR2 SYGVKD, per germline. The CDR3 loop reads CAISEPQVNNYGYTF. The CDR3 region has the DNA TGTGCCATCAGTGAGCCTCAGGTTAATAACTATGGCTACACCTTC.

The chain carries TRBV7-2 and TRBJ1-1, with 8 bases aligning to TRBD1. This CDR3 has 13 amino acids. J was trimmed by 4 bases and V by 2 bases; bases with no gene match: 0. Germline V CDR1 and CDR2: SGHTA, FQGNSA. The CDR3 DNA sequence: TGTGCCAGCAGCTTAACAGGGGGCACTGAAGCTTTCTTT. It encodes CASSLTGGTEAFF.

The CDR3 region is CASSLRQGSGTEAFF. The CDR3 bases are TGTGCCAGCAGCTTGCGGCAGGGGTCTGGGACTGAAGCTTTCTTT. This chain links TRBV5-4 with TRBJ1-1, with D tentatively TRBD1 (6 bases). Trimming took 1 base from V and 5 from J, leaving 15 bases between them. The CDR3 sequence is 15 residues long. CDR1 SGHNT and CDR2 YYREEE come from the germline V gene (reference sequence). Supplemented by reference TRBV5-4 and TRBJ1-1, the full variable domain reads ETGVTQSPTHLIKTRGQQVTLRCSSQSGHNTVSWYQQALGQGPQFIFQYYREEENGRGNFPPRFSGLQFPNYSSELNVNALELDDSALYLCASSLRQGSGTEAFFGQGTRLTVV.

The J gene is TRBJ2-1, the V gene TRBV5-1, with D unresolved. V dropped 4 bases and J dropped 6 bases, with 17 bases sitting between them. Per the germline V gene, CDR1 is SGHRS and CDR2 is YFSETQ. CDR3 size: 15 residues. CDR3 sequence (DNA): TGCGCCAGCAGCCTATCCCTATCTAGGGCCAATGAGCAGTTCTTC. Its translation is CASSLSLSRANEQFF.

The CDR3: CASSRGLATDTQYF. DNA of the CDR3: TGTGCCAGTAGTAGGGGACTAGCGACAGATACGCAGTATTTT. V is TRBV19 and J is TRBJ2-3, with 10 bases fitting TRBD2. CDR1 LNHDA and CDR2 SQIVND come from the germline V gene (reference sequence). Losses at the gene ends were 4 bases for V and 3 bases for J; bases not matched to a gene: 1. The CDR3 is 14 residues long. Filled out from reference TRBV19 and TRBJ2-3, the complete variable domain reads DGGITQSPKYLFRKEGQNVTLSCEQNLNHDAMYWYRQDPGQGLRLIYYSQIVNDFQKGDIAEGYSVSREKKESFPLTVTSAQKNPTAFYLCASSRGLATDTQYFGPGTRLTVL.

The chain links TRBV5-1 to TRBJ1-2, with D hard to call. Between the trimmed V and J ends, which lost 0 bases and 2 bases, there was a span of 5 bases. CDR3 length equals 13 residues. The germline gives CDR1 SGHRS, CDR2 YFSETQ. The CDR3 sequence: CASSLDSNYGYTF. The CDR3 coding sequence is TGCGCCAGCAGCTTGGACTCCAACTATGGCTACACCTTC.

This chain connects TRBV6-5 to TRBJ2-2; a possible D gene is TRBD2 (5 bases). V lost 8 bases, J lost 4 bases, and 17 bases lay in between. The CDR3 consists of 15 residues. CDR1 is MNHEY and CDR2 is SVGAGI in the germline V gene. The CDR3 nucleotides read TGTGCCAGCTTCATCCGGGGTGGTGTCACCGGGGAGCTGTTTTTT. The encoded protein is CASFIRGGVTGELFF.

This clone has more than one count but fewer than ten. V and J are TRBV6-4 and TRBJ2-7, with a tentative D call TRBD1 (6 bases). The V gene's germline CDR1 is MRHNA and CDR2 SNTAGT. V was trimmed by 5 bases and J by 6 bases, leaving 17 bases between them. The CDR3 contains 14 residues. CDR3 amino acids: CASSSSQGPSEQYF. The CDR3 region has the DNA TGTGCCAGCAGTTCGTCACAGGGCCCCTCCGAGCAGTACTTC.

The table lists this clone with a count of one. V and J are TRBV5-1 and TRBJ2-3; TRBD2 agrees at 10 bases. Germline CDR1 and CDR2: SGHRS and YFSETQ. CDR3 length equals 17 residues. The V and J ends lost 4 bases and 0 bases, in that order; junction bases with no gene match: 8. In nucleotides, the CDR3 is TGCGCCAGCAGCCCTGGAAGGACTAGCGGAAGCACAGATACGCAGTATTTT. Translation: CASSPGRTSGSTDTQYF.

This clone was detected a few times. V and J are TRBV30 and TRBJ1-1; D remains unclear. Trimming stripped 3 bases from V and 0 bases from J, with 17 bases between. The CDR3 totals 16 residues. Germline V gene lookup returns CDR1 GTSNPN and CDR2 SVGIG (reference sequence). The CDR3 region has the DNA TGTGCCTGGAGACCCCTCCAGATGAACATGAACACTGAAGCTTTCTTT. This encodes CAWRPLQMNMNTEAFF.

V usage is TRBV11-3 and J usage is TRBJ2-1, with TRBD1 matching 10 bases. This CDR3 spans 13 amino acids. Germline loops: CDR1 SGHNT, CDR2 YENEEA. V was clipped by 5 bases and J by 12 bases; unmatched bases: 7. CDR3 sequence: CASSVGTGVGQFF. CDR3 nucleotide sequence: TGTGCCAGCAGCGTCGGGACAGGGGTGGGGCAGTTCTTC. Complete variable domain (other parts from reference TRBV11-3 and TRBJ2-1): EAGVVQSPRYKIIEKKQPVAFWCNPISGHNTLYWYLQNLGQGPELLIRYENEEAVDDSQLPKDRFSAERLKGVDSTLKIQPAELGDSAVYLCASSVGTGVGQFFGPGTRLTVL.

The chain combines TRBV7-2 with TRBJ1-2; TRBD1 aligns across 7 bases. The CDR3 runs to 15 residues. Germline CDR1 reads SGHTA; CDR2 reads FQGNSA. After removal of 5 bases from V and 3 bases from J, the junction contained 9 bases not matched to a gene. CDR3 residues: CASSLQGPPDYGYTF. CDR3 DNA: TGTGCCAGCAGCCTACAGGGGCCCCCTGACTATGGCTACACCTTC.

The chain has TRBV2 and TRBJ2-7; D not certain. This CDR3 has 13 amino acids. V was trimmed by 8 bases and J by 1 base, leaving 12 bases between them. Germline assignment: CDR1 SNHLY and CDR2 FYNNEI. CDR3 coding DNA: TGTGCCAGCTCTACGGTTGGATCCTACGAGCAGTACTTC. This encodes CASSTVGSYEQYF.

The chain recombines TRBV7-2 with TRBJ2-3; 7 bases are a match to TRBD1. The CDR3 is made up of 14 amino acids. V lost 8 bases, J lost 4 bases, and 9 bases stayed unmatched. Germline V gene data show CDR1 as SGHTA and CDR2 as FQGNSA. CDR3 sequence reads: CASGYRGEADTQYF. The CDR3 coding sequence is TGTGCCAGCGGCTACAGGGGTGAAGCAGATACGCAGTATTTT.

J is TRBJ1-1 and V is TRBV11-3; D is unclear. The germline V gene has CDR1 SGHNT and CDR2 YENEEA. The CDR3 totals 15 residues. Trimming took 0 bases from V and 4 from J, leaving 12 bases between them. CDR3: CASSLDSGRSTEAFF. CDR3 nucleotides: TGTGCCAGCAGCTTAGATTCTGGCAGAAGCACTGAAGCTTTCTTT.

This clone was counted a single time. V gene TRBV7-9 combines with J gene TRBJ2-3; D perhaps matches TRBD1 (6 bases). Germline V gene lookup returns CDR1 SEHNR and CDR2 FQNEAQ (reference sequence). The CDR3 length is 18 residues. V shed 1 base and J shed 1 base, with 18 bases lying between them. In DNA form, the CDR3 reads TGTGCCAGCAGCTTAGAAAGGCTGGGGGCGTTCGGCACAGATACGCAGTATTTT. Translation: CASSLERLGAFGTDTQYF. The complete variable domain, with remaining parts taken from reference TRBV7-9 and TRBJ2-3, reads DTGVSQNPRHKITKRGQNVTFRCDPISEHNRLYWYRQTLGQGPEFLTYFQNEAQLEKSRLLSDRFSAERPKGSFSTLEIQRTEQGDSAMYLCASSLERLGAFGTDTQYFGPGTRLTVL.

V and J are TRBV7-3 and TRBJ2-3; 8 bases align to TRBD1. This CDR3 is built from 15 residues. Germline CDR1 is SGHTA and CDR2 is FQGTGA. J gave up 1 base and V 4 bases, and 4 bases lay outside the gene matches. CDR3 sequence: CASSSTGVGTDTQYF. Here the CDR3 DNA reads TGTGCCAGCAGCTCGACAGGGGTTGGCACAGATACGCAGTATTTT.

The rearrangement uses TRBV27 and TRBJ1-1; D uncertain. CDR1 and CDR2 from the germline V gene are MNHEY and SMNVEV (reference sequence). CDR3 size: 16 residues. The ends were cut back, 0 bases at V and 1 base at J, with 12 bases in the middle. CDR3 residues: CASSLSYSISNTEAFF. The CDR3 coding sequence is TGTGCCAGCAGTTTATCTTACAGTATATCGAACACTGAAGCTTTCTTT.

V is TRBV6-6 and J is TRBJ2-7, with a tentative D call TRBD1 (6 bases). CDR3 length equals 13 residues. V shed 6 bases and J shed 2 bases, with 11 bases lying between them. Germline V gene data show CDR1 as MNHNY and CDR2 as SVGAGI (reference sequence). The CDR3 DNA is TGTGCCAGCAGGGGAACAGGGACCTACGAGCAGTACGTC. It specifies CASRGTGTYEQYV.

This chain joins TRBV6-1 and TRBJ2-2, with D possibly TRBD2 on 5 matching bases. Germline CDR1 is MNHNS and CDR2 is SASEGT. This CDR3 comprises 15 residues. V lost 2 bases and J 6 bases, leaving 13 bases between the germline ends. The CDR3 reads CASSEHYKEAGELFF. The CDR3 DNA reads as TGTGCCAGCAGTGAACACTATAAGGAGGCCGGGGAGCTGTTTTTT.

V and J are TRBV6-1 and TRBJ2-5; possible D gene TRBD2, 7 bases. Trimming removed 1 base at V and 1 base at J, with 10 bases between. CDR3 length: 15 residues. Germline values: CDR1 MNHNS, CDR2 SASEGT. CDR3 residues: CASSEDGGPQETQYF. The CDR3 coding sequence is TGTGCCAGCAGTGAAGACGGGGGGCCCCAAGAGACCCAGTACTTC.

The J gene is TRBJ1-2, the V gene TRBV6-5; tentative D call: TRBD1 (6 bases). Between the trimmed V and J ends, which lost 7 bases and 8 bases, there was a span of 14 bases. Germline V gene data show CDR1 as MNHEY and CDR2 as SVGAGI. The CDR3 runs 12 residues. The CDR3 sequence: CASTQDRRGYTF. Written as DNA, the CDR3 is TGTGCCAGCACCCAGGACAGACGGGGCTACACCTTC.

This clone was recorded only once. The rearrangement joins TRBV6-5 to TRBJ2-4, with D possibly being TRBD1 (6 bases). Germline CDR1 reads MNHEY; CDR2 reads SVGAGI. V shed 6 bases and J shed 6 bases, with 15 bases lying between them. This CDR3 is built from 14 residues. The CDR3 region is CASSPPLGGNIQYF. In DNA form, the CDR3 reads TGTGCCAGCAGCCCACCGCTAGGGGGAAACATTCAGTACTTC.

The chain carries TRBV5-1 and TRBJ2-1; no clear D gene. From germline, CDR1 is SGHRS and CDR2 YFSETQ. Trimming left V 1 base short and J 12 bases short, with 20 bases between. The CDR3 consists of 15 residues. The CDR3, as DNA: TGCGCCAGCAGCTTGAGGGTGTCAGAAGCACACGGGCAGTTCTTC. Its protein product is CASSLRVSEAHGQFF.

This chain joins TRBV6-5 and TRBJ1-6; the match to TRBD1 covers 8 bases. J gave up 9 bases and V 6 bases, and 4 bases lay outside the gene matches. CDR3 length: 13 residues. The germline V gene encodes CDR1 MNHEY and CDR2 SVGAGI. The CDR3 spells CASRDRGGSPLHF. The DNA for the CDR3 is TGTGCCAGCAGAGACAGGGGAGGTTCACCCCTCCACTTT.